This is a list of T cell receptor beta chains from one sample in a study of blood T cell repertoires in COVID-19. Assay used: immunoSEQ multiplex PCR; TCRdb lists only in-frame clones, some missing. The sample carries tens of thousands of clones, 86% recorded once. The material sequenced was peripheral blood. The source of these receptors is a woman at least 80 years old with acute or convalescent COVID-19. CDR3s include the opening cysteine and the closing phenylalanine or tryptophan. D genes are given only for firm matches. Clone size is shown for a subset of rows, as once, few, many or a class of expanded clone.

V: TRBV2
D: -
size: -
J: TRBJ1-1
CDR3: CASTPDRRNTEAFF
DNA: TGTGCCAGCACCCCCGACAGGAGGAACACTGAAGCTTTCTTT

V: TRBV4-3
D: -
size: -
J: TRBJ1-2
CDR3: CASSQEESSRFQGYGYTF
DNA: TGCGCCAGCAGCCAAGAAGAGTCGTCCCGCTTCCAGGGCTATGGCTACACCTTC

V: TRBV25-1
D: -
size: -
J: TRBJ1-2
CDR3: CASSEYGGTGRGYTF
DNA: TGTGCCAGCAGTGAATATGGGGGAACAGGGCGAGGCTACACCTTC

V: TRBV5-1
D: TRBD1
size: -
J: TRBJ1-3
CDR3: CASSLYSQGATGNTIYF
DNA: TGCGCCAGCAGCTTGTACAGTCAGGGGGCGACTGGAAACACCATATATTTT

V: TRBV7-2
D: TRBD2
size: -
J: TRBJ2-5
CDR3: CASSLQRGGAETQYF
DNA: TGTGCCAGCAGCTTACAGCGGGGGGGCGCGGAGACCCAGTACTTC

V: TRBV7-3
D: -
size: -
J: TRBJ1-1
CDR3: CASSNRVNTEAFF
DNA: TGTGCCAGCAGCAACAGGGTGAACACTGAAGCTTTCTTT

V: TRBV5-1
D: -
size: -
J: TRBJ2-5
CDR3: CASSLGGGRETQYF
DNA: TGCGCCAGCAGCTTGGGTGGGGGCAGGGAGACCCAGTACTTC

V: TRBV12-3/TRBV12-4
D: -
size: few
J: TRBJ1-2
CDR3: CASSFSMAYGYTF
DNA: TGTGCCAGCAGTTTTTCAATGGCATATGGCTACACCTTC

V: TRBV6-5
D: -
size: -
J: TRBJ1-3
CDR3: CASNGGSGNTIYF
DNA: TGTGCCAGCAATGGAGGATCTGGAAACACCATATATTTT

V: TRBV3-1/TRBV3-2
D: -
size: -
J: TRBJ1-6
CDR3: CASSQVLAGLNSPLHF
DNA: TGTGCCAGCAGCCAAGTGTTGGCGGGGCTCAATTCACCCCTCCACTTT

V: TRBV3-1/TRBV3-2
D: -
size: -
J: TRBJ1-2
CDR3: CASSQEASSYGYTF
DNA: TGTGCCAGCAGCCAAGAAGCATCTTCCTATGGCTACACCTTC

V: TRBV7-2
D: TRBD1
size: -
J: TRBJ1-6
CDR3: CASSPRTGKNNSPLHF
DNA: TGTGCCAGCAGCCCCAGGACAGGGAAGAATAATTCACCCCTCCACTTT